This TCR beta chain derives from a study of T cell responses to AZD1222 COVID-19 vaccine. Study at large: Both about-4-week and about-12-week second-dose recipients were combined. General study points: Donors were mostly white British, more females; clonal diversity possibly underestimated. Repertoire collection took place solely once the T cell response had peaked. Spike-specific TCR breadth and depth both grew after two AZD1222 doses.

Generated by immunoSEQ multiplex PCR, the TCRdb table keeps only in-frame clones and is missing some. The sample contains 90,000 to 150,000 clones, about 90% of which appear only once. CDR1 LNHDA and CDR2 SQIVND come from the germline V gene (reference sequence). The J segment lost 3 bases and the V segment lost 11 bases, leaving 6 bases of the junction unmatched. The CDR3 runs to 13 residues. As to this clone: Its specificity is not known.

The source is an adult in good health. This sample comprised peripheral blood, obtained on day 0 of AZD1222 vaccination. This sequence joins TRBV19 and TRBJ1-4; 7 nucleotides line up with TRBD1. This CDR3 reads CAGRGGPNEKLFF. CDR3 DNA: TGTGCCGGCCGAGGGGGCCCTAATGAAAAACTGTTTTTT.